This TCR beta chain came from a study of blood T cell repertoires in COVID-19. Study-level information: PBMCs, B-cell-depleted T cells, or T cells provided the cDNA or gDNA that made up the material.

This clone appeared once. Grouping used clinical history reported by participants in a survey and questionnaire. Cohort 3 donors counted as recovered after two negative PCRs, clearance, or resolved symptoms. Profiled with immunoSEQ multiplex PCR; TCRdb holds only in-frame clones, not every one. The sample has some 150,000 clones; approximately 80% are singletons. The CDR3 extends over 14 amino acids. Germline V gene lookup returns CDR1 SNHLY and CDR2 FYNNEI. V was pared by 6 bases and J by 2 bases, with 5 bases of the junction left unmatched. The sample consisted of PBMCs or T cells enriched from blood (not recorded which). The TCR sequence derives from a middle-aged man who had recovered from COVID-19. V gene TRBV2 combines with J gene TRBJ2-5, with 8 bases that match TRBD1. The CDR3 nucleotides are TGTGCCAGCAGCCTTAGACAGGGGCAAGAGACCCAGTACTTC. Translating it yields CASSLRQGQETQYF.